This entry lists 10 T cell receptor beta chains sequenced from one sample in a study of naive and memory T cell subsets. Study-level findings and limits: Possibly reflecting memory cells re-expressing CD45RA, a few larger clonotypes occurred in naive repertoires, especially CD8.

The beta constant-region primer was an equimolar mix of two oligonucleotides covering TRBC1 and TRBC2. Nested alpha and beta constant-region primers with the SP2 primer drove four PCR rounds on ligated cDNA. A single record per CDR3 protein comes from TCRdb applying MiXCR to the UMI-ligation and nested PCR reads. This sample has approximately 140,000 distinct CDR3 sequences, with over 20% found just once. These receptors' targets are unknown. The specimen was naive CD4+ T cells from blood. These receptors all stem from a human donor in good health.

This clonotype was observed a few times. At one of its ends the junction is not consistent with the germline gene, which may arise from a read error. The J gene is TRBJ2-7, the V gene TRBV7-2; D is unresolved. This CDR3 comprises 12 residues. Germline-derived CDR1 and CDR2 are SGHTA and FQGNSA. The CDR3 nucleotides read TGTGCCAGCAGCTCTCGGGTCCAAGCCTGGCACTTC. It translates to CASSSRVQAWHF. Based on the CDR3 plus reference TRBV7-2 and TRBJ2-7, the full variable domain is GAGVSQSPSNKVTEKGKDVELRCDPISGHTALYWYRQSLGQGLEFLIYFQGNSAPDKSGLPSDRFSAERTGGSVSTLTIQRTQQEDSAVYLCASSSRVQAWHFGPGTRLTVT.

This clonotype appeared a few times. The V and J genes are TRBV5-1 and TRBJ2-1, with 11 bases lining up with TRBD2. This CDR3 is 15 amino acids long. With V trimmed by 1 base and J by 9 bases, 6 bases remained unmatched. CDR1 and CDR2 from the germline V gene are SGHRS and YFSETQ. The CDR3 coding sequence is TGCGCCAGCAGCTTGATTCTAGCGGGAGGCGGTGAGCAGTTCTTC. Protein product: CASSLILAGGGEQFF.

This chain connects TRBV20-1 to TRBJ1-6; possibly TRBD1 for D (5 bases). Germline CDR1 is DFQATT and CDR2 is SNEGSKA (reference sequence). V shed 0 bases and J shed 5 bases, with 8 bases lying between them. CDR3 length equals 14 residues. CDR3 bases: TGCAGTGCTAGAGATGGGGGGAATAATTCACCCCTCCACTTT. Translating gives CSARDGGNNSPLHF.

At least ten counts were recorded for this clonotype. This rearrangement joins TRBV10-1 to TRBJ2-1, with a tentative D call TRBD2 (5 bases). CDR3 length: 13 residues. V was trimmed by 0 bases and J by 7 bases, leaving 7 bases between them. Germline values: CDR1 WNHNN, CDR2 SYGVQD (reference sequence). Here the CDR3 DNA reads TGCGCCAGCAGTGAGTCGAGGGAAAATGAGCAGTTCTTC. Translating it yields CASSESRENEQFF.

CDR3 sequence: CASIVSGRGYNEQFF. In DNA form, the CDR3 reads TGTGCCAGCATAGTTAGCGGGAGAGGCTACAATGAGCAGTTCTTC. V and J are TRBV28 and TRBJ2-1, with 9 bases fitting TRBD2. This CDR3 is built from 15 residues. The J segment lost 3 bases and the V segment lost 7 bases, leaving 7 bases of the junction unmatched. From germline, CDR1 is MDHEN and CDR2 SYDVKM.

The chain carries TRBV12-3 or TRBV12-4 and TRBJ2-7, with D perhaps TRBD2 (6 bases). This CDR3 contains 14 residues. Trimming stripped 6 bases from V and 4 bases from J, with 16 bases between. CDR3 loop: CASSRPGSRYEQYF. CDR3 DNA sequence: TGTGCCAGCAGCCGGCCCGGGAGTAGATACGAGCAGTACTTC.

In this sample, this clonotype turned up once. The V and J genes are TRBV18 and TRBJ1-1, with D possibly being TRBD1 (5 bases). V was trimmed by 1 base and J by 7 bases, leaving 22 bases between them. Germline lookup yields CDR1 KGHSH and CDR2 LQKENI. The CDR3 contains 17 residues. The CDR3 reads CASSPRVPGLSDGEAFF. The CDR3 DNA follows: TGTGCCAGCTCACCACGGGTTCCAGGGCTATCGGATGGTGAAGCTTTCTTT.

A few counts support this clonotype. The J gene is TRBJ1-2, the V gene TRBV15, with D tentatively TRBD1 (6 bases). Trimming removed 5 bases at V and 3 bases at J, with 13 bases between. Germline lookup yields CDR1 LNHNV and CDR2 YYDKDF (reference sequence). This CDR3 is built from 14 residues. This CDR3 reads CATSQRRGDYGYTF. The CDR3 bases are TGTGCCACCAGCCAACGGAGGGGGGACTATGGCTACACCTTC. Complete variable domain (other parts from reference TRBV15 and TRBJ1-2): DAMVIQNPRYQVTQFGKPVTLSCSQTLNHNVMYWYQQKSSQAPKLLFHYYDKDFNNEADTPDNFQSRRPNTSFCFLDIRSPGLGDTAMYLCATSQRRGDYGYTFGSGTRLTVV.

This clonotype was seen a handful of times. V is TRBV6-5 and J is TRBJ2-5; D might be TRBD1 (6 bases). Germline loops: CDR1 MNHEY, CDR2 SVGAGI. CDR3 length: 13 residues. Between the trimmed V and J ends, which lost 5 bases and 3 bases, there was a span of 10 bases. DNA of the CDR3: TGTGCCAGCAGTCACAGGGTGAAAGAGACCCAGTACTTC. It encodes CASSHRVKETQYF.

This clonotype appeared a few times. The rearrangement uses TRBV20-1 and TRBJ2-2; D possibly matches TRBD1 or TRBD2 (5 bases each). V lost 3 bases and J 5 bases, leaving 13 bases between the germline ends. The CDR3 consists of 14 residues. In germline, CDR1 is DFQATT, CDR2 SNEGSKA (reference sequence). The CDR3, as DNA: TGCAGTGCTAGGGGTGGGGGAAGAACCGGGGAGCTGTTTTTT. This encodes CSARGGGRTGELFF.